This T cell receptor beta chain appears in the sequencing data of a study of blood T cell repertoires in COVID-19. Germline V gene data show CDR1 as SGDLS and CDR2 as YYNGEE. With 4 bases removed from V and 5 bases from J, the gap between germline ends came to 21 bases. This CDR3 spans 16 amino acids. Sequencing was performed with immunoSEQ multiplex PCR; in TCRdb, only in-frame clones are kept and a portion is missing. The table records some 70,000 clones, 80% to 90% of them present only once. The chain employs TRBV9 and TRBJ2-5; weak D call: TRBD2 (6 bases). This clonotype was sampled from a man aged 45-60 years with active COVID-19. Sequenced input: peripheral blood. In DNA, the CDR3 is TGTGCCAGCAGCCCCTACCGATCCTGGGAGGCCGAGACCCAGTACTTC. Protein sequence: CASSPYRSWEAETQYF.